The clone carrying this T cell receptor beta chain occurred once. What it recognizes is unknown. Using immunoSEQ multiplex PCR, the repertoire was profiled, and TCRdb retains in-frame clones only, with some absent. The data contain approximately 340,000 clones, roughly 70% of them singletons. This sample is drawn from a study of shared clonotypes between healthy human individuals. Study results and caveats: Sampling covered nothing but blood. Tissue TCR repertoires likely differ from those found in blood.

This CDR3 comprises 17 residues. From germline, CDR1 is MGHRA and CDR2 YSYEKL. After removal of 3 bases from V and 2 bases from J, the junction contained 11 bases not matched to a gene. The V call is TRBV4-1, the J call TRBJ2-7; 9 bases map to TRBD1. Sequenced input: memory CD4+ T cells sorted from blood. Subset reported: CD45RA-negative fraction. This receptor was obtained from a man aged 25 to 45 in good health. CDR3 sequence reads: CASSHGPRTGAPYEQYF. The CDR3 DNA follows: TGCGCCAGCAGCCATGGACCGCGGACAGGGGCCCCCTACGAGCAGTACTTC.